The 27 T cell receptor beta chains below all came from one sample that was sequenced in a study of cytomegalovirus exposure and HLA in healthy donors. 13 Jbeta primers and 60 Vbeta primers were used for the PCR. Profiled with immunoSEQ multiplex PCR; TCRdb holds only in-frame clones, not every one. The data contain around 200,000 clones, 75% to 85% of them singletons. The sample consisted of PBMCs. The source of these receptors is a woman under 30 in good health and CMV-seronegative.

The gene calls are TRBV28 and TRBJ2-7; no reliable D call. This CDR3 is 12 amino acids long. CDR1 and CDR2 (germline): MDHEN, SYDVKM. The V end was cut by 2 bases, the J end by 6 bases, with 8 bases between. The CDR3 reads CASSLKSGEQYF. The CDR3 region has the DNA TGTGCCAGCAGTTTAAAATCGGGCGAGCAGTACTTC. Drawing the rest from reference TRBV28 and TRBJ2-7, the complete variable domain is DVKVTQSSRYLVKRTGEKVFLECVQDMDHENMFWYRQDPGLGLRLIYFSYDVKMKEKGDIPEGYSVSREKKERFSLILESASTNQTSMYLCASSLKSGEQYFGPGTRLTVT.

The rearrangement joins TRBV9 to TRBJ1-2, with TRBD1 matching over 7 bases. The V segment lost 5 bases and the J segment 7 bases; nucleotides outside the gene matches: 11. The CDR3 covers 14 residues. Germline lookup yields CDR1 SGDLS and CDR2 YYNGEE. DNA of the CDR3: TGTGCCAGCAGTAGTACAGGGGTGTTTAGTGGCTACACCTTC. Translation gives CASSSTGVFSGYTF.

This clone was counted a few times. The rearrangement uses TRBV6-5 and TRBJ1-1; D is perhaps TRBD1 (5 bases). This CDR3 has 13 amino acids. Per the germline V gene, CDR1 is MNHEY and CDR2 is SVGAGI. Trimming pared 6 bases from V and 9 bases from J, leaving 17 bases between. CDR3 region: CASSIGDSGQAFF. The CDR3 region has the DNA TGTGCCAGCAGCATTGGGGACTCTGGTCAAGCTTTCTTT.

V is TRBV4-1 and J is TRBJ1-4; D call uncertain. V gave up 0 bases and J gave up 0 bases, with 11 bases separating them. There are 17 residues in the CDR3. The germline V gene encodes CDR1 MGHRA and CDR2 YSYEKL. CDR3 loop: CASSQDNNVATNEKLFF. The DNA for the CDR3 is TGCGCCAGCAGCCAAGATAACAACGTTGCAACTAATGAAAAACTGTTTTTT.

V is TRBV25-1 and J is TRBJ2-2, with D perhaps TRBD2 (7 bases). The germline V and J ends were trimmed by 6 bases and 6 bases, with 14 bases remaining between them. Germline V CDR1 and CDR2: MGHDK, SYGVNS. This CDR3 has 14 residues. CDR3 in amino acids: CASRGGVHAGELFF. The CDR3 bases are TGTGCCAGCAGAGGGGGGGTCCACGCCGGGGAGCTGTTTTTT. Full variable domain (rest looked up from reference TRBV25-1 and TRBJ2-2): EADIYQTPRYLVIGTGKKITLECSQTMGHDKMYWYQQDPGMELHLIHYSYGVNSTEKGDLSSESTVSRIRTEHFPLTLESARPSHTSQYLCASRGGVHAGELFFGEGSRLTVL.

The rearrangement joins TRBV7-3 to TRBJ2-3; D may be TRBD1 (6 bases). CDR1 SGHTA and CDR2 FQGTGA come from the germline V gene. With 1 base removed from V and 3 bases from J, the gap between germline ends came to 11 bases. This CDR3 spans 15 amino acids. CDR3 sequence reads: CASSLRTVGTDTQYF. CDR3 nucleotide sequence: TGTGCCAGCAGCTTAAGGACAGTCGGAACAGATACGCAGTATTTT.

The chain carries TRBV7-9 and TRBJ2-1; 11 bases align to TRBD1. This CDR3 has 14 residues. V lost 6 bases to trimming and J lost 8 bases; unmatched junction nucleotides: 6. Germline V lookup: CDR1 SEHNR, CDR2 FQNEAQ (reference sequence). This chain's CDR3 is CASRPGQGGYEQFF. CDR3 nucleotide sequence: TGTGCCAGCAGACCGGGACAGGGGGGCTATGAGCAGTTCTTC.

The genes are TRBV7-9 and TRBJ2-3, with TRBD1 identical over 7 bases. Germline loops: CDR1 SEHNR, CDR2 FQNEAQ (reference sequence). V gave up 5 bases and J gave up 1 base; unmatched junction bases: 9. This CDR3 is built from 16 residues. The CDR3 DNA follows: TGTGCCAGCAGCACGACAACAGGGGCTGGCACAGATACGCAGTATTTT. Protein sequence: CASSTTTGAGTDTQYF.

V gene TRBV18 combines with J gene TRBJ2-1; TRBD2 matches at 10 bases. Germline assignment: CDR1 KGHSH and CDR2 LQKENI. J was trimmed by 3 bases and V by 8 bases; bases with no gene match: 10. CDR3 size: 16 residues. CDR3 bases: TGTGCCAGCGAGACAGGGCCTAGCGGGGGCTACAATGAGCAGTTCTTC. Translation gives CASETGPSGGYNEQFF.

The chain employs TRBV27 and TRBJ1-5, with TRBD1 as a possible D gene (6 bases). The germline CDR1 and CDR2 sequences are MNHEY and SMNVEV (reference sequence). The germline V and J ends were trimmed by 1 base and 4 bases, with 17 bases remaining between them. The CDR3 consists of 17 residues. CDR3 protein: CASSLWGSTGQNQPQHF. The CDR3, as DNA: TGTGCCAGCAGTTTATGGGGCTCGACAGGACAAAATCAGCCCCAGCATTTT.

The genes are TRBV10-1 and TRBJ2-7, with 11 bases fitting TRBD1. The CDR3 covers 15 residues. Germline loops: CDR1 WNHNN, CDR2 SYGVQD (reference sequence). Losses at the gene ends were 7 bases for V and 7 bases for J; bases not matched to a gene: 12. CDR3 protein: CASIESDRGRLEQYF. The CDR3 DNA reads TGCGCCAGCATAGAATCGGACAGGGGGCGCTTAGAGCAGTACTTC.

The genes are TRBV11-3 and TRBJ2-2; tentative D call: TRBD1 (5 bases). V gave up 5 bases and J gave up 6 bases, with 13 bases separating them. The CDR3 runs to 14 residues. Germline CDR1 is SGHNT and CDR2 is YENEEA. CDR3 region: CASSDTGWAGELFF. For the CDR3, the DNA is TGTGCCAGCAGCGACACAGGTTGGGCCGGGGAGCTGTTTTTT.

V is TRBV7-7 and J is TRBJ2-2; a possible D gene is TRBD1 (6 bases). Germline loops: CDR1 SSHAT, CDR2 FNYEAQ (reference sequence). The V and J ends lost 2 bases and 3 bases respectively, with 16 bases between them. The CDR3 spans 17 residues. CDR3 in DNA: TGTGCCAGCAGCTTAACCCCGGACAGAATTTACACCGGGGAGCTGTTTTTT. This translates into CASSLTPDRIYTGELFF.

The V gene is TRBV18, the J gene TRBJ2-7, with TRBD1 matching over 7 bases. Trimming removed 3 bases from V and 2 bases from J; junction bases left unmatched: 4. This CDR3 is 14 amino acids long. Germline V gives CDR1 KGHSH, CDR2 LQKENI. CDR3 loop: CASSPGDRTYEQYF. In DNA form, the CDR3 reads TGTGCCAGCTCACCGGGGGACAGAACCTACGAGCAGTACTTC.

The chain joins TRBV5-6 to TRBJ2-1; 10 positions match TRBD1. The CDR3 loop spans 16 amino acids. CDR1 SGHDT and CDR2 YYEEEE come from the germline V gene. J was trimmed by 7 bases and V by 3 bases; bases with no gene match: 10. CDR3 amino acids: CASSYLGQGVYNEQFF. In DNA, the CDR3 is TGTGCCAGCAGCTACCTCGGACAGGGGGTATATAATGAGCAGTTCTTC.

This rearrangement joins TRBV10-1 to TRBJ2-3, with TRBD2 identical over 12 bases. This CDR3 has 13 amino acids. Germline loops: CDR1 WNHNN, CDR2 SYGVQD (reference sequence). With V trimmed by 10 bases and J by 10 bases, 9 bases remained unmatched. The DNA for the CDR3 is TGCGCCACCGCCGGACTAGCGGGGCGTTCGCAGTATTTT. Encoded protein: CATAGLAGRSQYF.

This chain joins TRBV21-1 and TRBJ2-7; the table's D call of TRBD1 was not tested on the DNA. TRBV21-1 is recorded as a pseudogene. The CDR3 length is 16 residues. The CDR3 reads CASSNGGAGGPYEQYF. The CDR3 coding sequence is TGTGCCAGCAGCAATGGGGGCGCAGGGGGACCCTACGAGCAGTACTTC.

The chain joins TRBV7-2 to TRBJ2-2; TRBD1 might be the D (5 bases). Germline V CDR1 and CDR2: SGHTA, FQGNSA. Trimming took off 2 bases at V and 0 bases at J, with 13 bases between the two ends. This CDR3 has 17 amino acids. The CDR3 spells CASSLRHRSPNTGELFF. DNA of the CDR3: TGTGCCAGCAGCTTACGGCACAGGAGCCCGAACACCGGGGAGCTGTTTTTT. Filled out from reference TRBV7-2 and TRBJ2-2, the complete variable domain reads GAGVSQSPSNKVTEKGKDVELRCDPISGHTALYWYRQSLGQGLEFLIYFQGNSAPDKSGLPSDRFSAERTGGSVSTLTIQRTQQEDSAVYLCASSLRHRSPNTGELFFGEGSRLTVL.

This chain uses TRBV5-5 with TRBJ2-7, with 9 nucleotides matching TRBD1. CDR3 length equals 16 residues. CDR1 and CDR2 from the germline V gene are SGHKS and YYEKEE (reference sequence). V shed 0 bases and J 3 bases; nucleotides not matched to a gene: 7. CDR3 in amino acids: CASSLESGQGIYEQYF. The CDR3 DNA reads as TGTGCCAGCAGCTTGGAGTCCGGACAGGGGATCTACGAGCAGTACTTC. The entire variable domain, with the rest obtained from reference TRBV5-5 and TRBJ2-7, is as follows: DAGVTQSPTHLIKTRGQQVTLRCSPISGHKSVSWYQQVLGQGPQFIFQYYEKEERGRGNFPDRFSARQFPNYSSELNVNALLLGDSALYLCASSLESGQGIYEQYFGPGTRLTVT.

The count of this clone is one. V usage is TRBV7-8 and J usage is TRBJ2-7; D not resolved. This CDR3 spans 12 amino acids. CDR1 and CDR2 from the germline V gene are SGHVS and FQNEAQ. V lost 0 bases and J lost 3, with 3 bases in between. The DNA for the CDR3 is TGTGCCAGCAGCTTAGCCTACTACGAGCAGTACTTC. This sequence encodes CASSLAYYEQYF.

The chain has TRBV9 and TRBJ2-3; D is ambiguous. There are 14 residues in the CDR3. The V and J ends lost 4 bases and 4 bases respectively, with 13 bases between them. Germline lookup yields CDR1 SGDLS and CDR2 YYNGEE. The CDR3 region is CASSPGRSPDTQYF. The CDR3 bases are TGTGCCAGCAGCCCCGGAAGGAGTCCAGATACGCAGTATTTT.

The chain uses TRBV6-6 and TRBJ2-3; possibly TRBD1 for D (5 bases). Trimming shortened V by 6 bases and J by 2 bases, and 18 bases separated the two germline ends. Germline CDR1 reads MNHNY; CDR2 reads SVGAGI (reference sequence). The CDR3 is made up of 16 amino acids. CDR3 loop: CASSPQQDLLTDTQYF. The CDR3 DNA reads as TGTGCCAGCAGCCCTCAACAGGACCTTCTCACAGATACGCAGTATTTT.

The chain joins TRBV10-2 to TRBJ2-7; 9 bases align to TRBD1. The CDR3 length is 13 residues. Germline V gives CDR1 WSHSY, CDR2 SAAADI. V was clipped by 6 bases and J by 5 bases; unmatched bases: 5. For the CDR3, the DNA is TGCGCCAGCAGAGACAGGGGGAACGACGAGCAGTACTTC. Amino acids: CASRDRGNDEQYF.

The count of this clone is one. V gene TRBV7-8 combines with J gene TRBJ2-7; 7 bases fit TRBD1. The CDR3 is made up of 13 amino acids. The junction had 8 bases not matched to a gene; V was cut back by 8 bases and J by 4 bases. Germline lookup yields CDR1 SGHVS and CDR2 FQNEAQ. CDR3 in DNA: TGTGCCAGCCGAGAAGGACAGGAGTACGAGCAGTACTTC. Its protein product is CASREGQEYEQYF.

The genes are TRBV2 and TRBJ1-5; tentative D call: TRBD1 (6 bases). CDR1 SNHLY and CDR2 FYNNEI come from the germline V gene. The CDR3 is 14 amino acids. Trimming removed 2 bases from V and 7 bases from J, with 12 bases in between. The CDR3 here is CASSEKTGLQPQHF. Here the CDR3 DNA reads TGTGCCAGCAGTGAAAAGACAGGATTACAGCCCCAGCATTTT.

V gene TRBV2 combines with J gene TRBJ2-4, with D possibly being TRBD1 (5 bases). This CDR3 region has 15 residues. Germline V gene lookup returns CDR1 SNHLY and CDR2 FYNNEI. Trimming cost V 6 bases and J 4 bases, with 16 bases left between them. The DNA of the CDR3 is TGTGCCAGCAGGAACAGGATTCAGGGTAAAAACATTCAGTACTTC. Translated: CASRNRIQGKNIQYF.

This rearrangement joins TRBV14 to TRBJ2-7, with D unresolved. This CDR3 has 15 residues. Germline-derived CDR1 and CDR2 are SGHDN and FVKESK. V gave up 4 bases and J gave up 0 bases, with 13 bases separating them. The CDR3 is CASSLNTWSSYEQYF. The CDR3 DNA sequence: TGTGCCAGCAGCCTTAATACTTGGAGCTCCTACGAGCAGTACTTC.